A selection of T cell receptor beta chains follows, all from one sample in a study of breast tumors, draining lymph nodes, adjacent tissues. A single record per CDR3 protein comes from TCRdb applying MiXCR to the multiplex PCR reads. The sample yields 150,000 to 200,000 distinct CDR3 sequences, 30% to 35% seen once. Sequenced input: axillary lymph node tissue. The receptors here all came from a female donor with breast cancer. Some clones in this sample may be carry-over from other donors' samples. The CDR3 runs from the conserved cysteine through the conserved F or W. Each record gives: J gene, clone size, V gene, CDR3 protein. The listing skips clone size in some rows; elsewhere it reads once, few, many or a size class.

TRBJ1-1 | - | TRBV20-1 | CSAGRGNTEAFF
TRBJ2-6 | many | TRBV7-3 | CASSPGRHSGANVLTF
TRBJ1-2 | many | TRBV11-1 | CASSLGSNDYGYTF
TRBJ2-3 | many | TRBV27 | CASSSGRPTDTQYF
TRBJ2-7 | many | TRBV9 | CASSVGVSGTSYEQYF
TRBJ2-5 | many | TRBV7-8 | CASSLVTSGGETQYF
TRBJ1-2 | - | TRBV9 | CASSVEDGLSGYTF
TRBJ2-1 | - | TRBV7-9 | CASSFYICSGPSATNEQFF
TRBJ2-1 | - | TRBV24-1 | CATSGFGGSGTYNEQFF
TRBJ2-7 | many | TRBV6-1 | CASSEGASVAYEQYF
TRBJ1-5 | - | TRBV7-9 | CASSQPSGGQRGETQHF
TRBJ2-6 | many | TRBV27 | CASSARAAGGANVLTF
TRBJ2-7 | few | TRBV6-6 | CASSYRTGGTYEQYF
TRBJ1-1 | - | TRBV18 | CASSPLHRDRGERNTEAFF
TRBJ2-4 | few | TRBV6-1 | CASTTGYTKNIQYF
TRBJ2-5 | - | TRBV19 | CASSMGKTQYF
TRBJ2-3 | - | TRBV25-1 | CASSVGTSASTDTQYF
TRBJ1-1 | - | TRBV19 | CASSTRGYTEAFF
TRBJ2-3 | - | TRBV5-1 | CASRRADNTDTQYF
TRBJ2-1 | - | TRBV7-6 | CASSRSEPNSGEQFF
TRBJ2-1 | many | TRBV7-3 | CASSLRPSGIWNEQFF
TRBJ2-1 | many | TRBV11-1 | CASSFRDSYNEQFF
TRBJ2-5 | many | TRBV28 | CASREEETQYF